This TCR beta chain is from a study of T cells in Graves' hyperthyroidism and ophthalmopathy. Notes on the study in general: Blood held most thyroid clonotypes expanded above 0.001 frequency.

A lack of ophthalmopathy progression within 18 months defined stable Graves' hyperthyroidism. Hyperthyroidism had been newly diagnosed in patients aged 18 to 65, and its duration was under 2 months. The CDR3 has 16 amino acids. The germline V gene encodes CDR1 SNHLY and CDR2 FYNNEI. V lost 5 bases to trimming and J lost 2 bases; unmatched junction nucleotides: 7. The TCR beta CDR3 regions underwent amplification using RNA transcripts as the source. First-round RT-PCR of the TCR CDR3 relied on the HTBI primer set. TCRdb re-called the multiplex PCR reads with MiXCR, one entry per CDR3 protein. Counted here are roughly 110,000 distinct CDR3 sequences, about a sixth occurring once; the ten biggest clones make up 35% to 45%. This clonotype has at least ten counts. The antigen remains unidentified.

Sequenced input: blood. The TCR sequence derives from a woman between 45 and 65 years old with Graves' hyperthyroidism. The chain joins TRBV2 to TRBJ2-3; 10 positions match TRBD2. The CDR3 DNA follows: TGTGCCAGCAGTTCCAGACTAGCGGGCGCCACAGATACGCAGTATTTT. Translating gives CASSSRLAGATDTQYF.